Detailed here is one TCR beta chain. Its cognate antigen is unknown. The data are from a study of cytomegalovirus exposure and HLA in healthy donors. Study-wide context: Genotyping of nearly 400 donors showed that roughly 83% belonged to the Caucasian-associated ancestry cluster. Overall study results and limits: A missense variant in DCLRE1C was later tied to TCR beta V- and J-gene trimming. Cytomegalovirus status, reportedly, was diagnosed with high specificity and sensitivity by the classifier. Analyzed later, association rates of TCRs varied across HLA loci, with DRB1 most and HLA-C fewest.

The CDR3 is 15 residues long. Germline V gene data show CDR1 as SGHAT and CDR2 as FQNNGV. J gave up 7 bases and V 1 base, and 7 bases lay outside the gene matches. PCR employed 60 Vbeta and 13 Jbeta primers. This table comes from immunoSEQ multiplex PCR, and its TCRdb copy is limited to in-frame clones, with some not included. The sample shows fewer than 200,000 clones, 82% of them seen only once. Input material: PBMCs. The origin of this receptor is a male donor in good health and CMV-seronegative. J is TRBJ2-1 and V is TRBV11-2; 7 bases align to TRBD2. The CDR3 bases are TGTGCCAGCAGCTTAGTAGTACTAGCGATGAATGAGCAGTTCTTC. Translated: CASSLVVLAMNEQFF.